The clone carrying this T cell receptor beta chain was found a few times. Antigen unknown. CDR1 and CDR2 from the germline V gene are SGHTA and FQGNSA. This CDR3 contains 13 residues. Trimming at V came to 3 bases and at J to 4 bases, leaving 1 base not matched to a gene. This sample is drawn from a study of vaccination and CD4 T cells after COVID-19. About the study: Post-vaccine sample collection happened at a median of roughly 72 days after dose two, ranging 14 to 241.

Regarding treatment: roughly 10-day PBMC culture with coronavirus spike peptide pools or control peptides (ViraFEST assay). Once peptide pools had expanded antigen-specific T cells, ViraFEST sequenced TCRs. Sequenced with the Oncomine TCR Beta short-read assay was DNA taken from cultured CD4+ T cells. From the PCR reads, TCRdb called clonotypes with MiXCR, one entry per CDR3 protein. The profile covers 13,000 to 15,000 distinct CDR3 sequences, with about 56% appearing a single time and roughly 4.4% taken by the ten largest. The sample here was CD4+ T cells from blood, cultured in vitro, taken before SARS-CoV-2 vaccination. This clonotype was sampled from a human donor who had recovered from COVID-19. The V gene is TRBV7-2, the J gene TRBJ2-3; 7 positions match TRBD1. This chain's CDR3 is CASSLGQPDTQYF. In DNA form, the CDR3 reads TGTGCCAGCAGCTTGGGACAGCCAGATACGCAGTATTTT.